This TCR beta chain is from a study of blood T cell repertoires in COVID-19. TCRdb's copy holds only in-frame clones and misses some; the assay was immunoSEQ multiplex PCR. This sample carries about 250,000 clones, about 85% of them seen once, and the ten largest clones take approximately 3.3%. The V segment lost 0 bases and the J segment 6 bases; nucleotides outside the gene matches: 7. Germline values: CDR1 SGHTS, CDR2 YDEGEE. The CDR3 is made up of 16 amino acids. Material: peripheral blood. The clonotype was recovered from a man in his late teens or twenties with active or convalescent COVID-19. This chain connects TRBV5-8 to TRBJ1-4; 8 bases map to TRBD1. CDR3 amino acids: CASSLEEGQGYEKLFF. The DNA for the CDR3 is TGTGCCAGCAGCTTGGAGGAAGGACAGGGTTATGAAAAACTGTTTTTT.